The 16 T cell receptor beta chains presented below share a single source sample, sequenced in a study of cytotoxic CD8 clonotypes in ibrutinib-treated CLL (dated by TCRdb to about 2021). This specimen's time point label, interpreted: around 25 months on ibrutinib. Libraries were prepared through the immunoSEQ multiplex PCR assay. The table was pulled from immuneACCESS by TCRdb, which kept in-frame rearrangements only. Such tables lose some clones; where checked, under half of the loss comes from unresolved V genes, and the rest has no known cause. The sample profile shows some 130,000 clones; approximately 83% of them were found once. The biggest ten clones account for roughly 2% of the sample. The input for sequencing was PBMCs, taken after 24 months of ibrutinib treatment. The receptors here all came from a human donor with chronic lymphocytic leukemia.

The J gene is TRBJ2-1, the V gene TRBV2; no reliable D call. CDR1 is SNHLY and CDR2 is FYNNEI in the germline V gene. This CDR3 has 10 residues. With 7 bases removed from V and 9 bases from J, the gap between germline ends came to 7 bases. The CDR3 sequence: CASKLSEQFF. The CDR3 DNA reads as TGTGCCAGCAAATTGAGTGAGCAGTTCTTC.

The chain carries TRBV4-1 and TRBJ1-2; D is unresolved. Trimming removed 6 bases at V and 2 bases at J, with 16 bases between. The CDR3 covers 15 residues. Germline V gene lookup returns CDR1 MGHRA and CDR2 YSYEKL. The CDR3 loop is CASRQSIGQNYGYTF. DNA for the CDR3: TGCGCCAGCAGACAGAGTATAGGGCAGAACTATGGCTACACCTTC.

V usage is TRBV11-2 and J usage is TRBJ1-2; the D gene is possibly TRBD1 (6 bases). The CDR3 spans 14 residues. Between the trimmed V and J ends, which lost 0 bases and 4 bases, there was a span of 9 bases. Per the germline V gene, CDR1 is SGHAT and CDR2 is FQNNGV. The DNA for the CDR3 is TGTGCCAGCAGCTTAGACCAAGGGGGCTATGGCTACACCTTC. Translated: CASSLDQGGYGYTF.

The chain is built from TRBV7-9 and TRBJ1-2, with D unclear. Germline values: CDR1 SEHNR, CDR2 FQNEAQ (reference sequence). The CDR3 is made up of 13 amino acids. The V and J ends lost 1 base and 5 bases respectively, with 8 bases between them. CDR3 sequence reads: CASSLGSGYGYTF. CDR3 in DNA: TGTGCCAGCAGCTTAGGCTCGGGTTATGGCTACACCTTC.

The chain recombines TRBV27 with TRBJ2-3, with 7 bases identical to TRBD2. With 7 bases clipped from V and 6 bases from J, the junction kept 13 bases outside the gene matches. CDR3 size: 15 residues. Per the germline V gene, CDR1 is MNHEY and CDR2 is SMNVEV (reference sequence). The CDR3 DNA is TGTGCCAGCACCCTCGGACTGGGGAGGGCGGATACGCAGTATTTT. It codes for CASTLGLGRADTQYF.

The chain links TRBV14 to TRBJ1-2, with 9 positions matching TRBD1. J lost 9 bases, V lost 3 bases, and 5 bases had no gene match. The CDR3 totals 13 residues. CDR1 is SGHDN, CDR2 FVKESK, per germline. CDR3 DNA sequence: TGTGCCAGCAGCCAGGCCGGGACAGGGCGCTACACCTTC. It encodes CASSQAGTGRYTF.

This clone appeared a single time. The chain links TRBV5-1 to TRBJ2-1, with 8 bases matching TRBD2. Germline V gene sequence: CDR1 SGHRS, CDR2 YFSETQ. The CDR3 length is 16 residues. V trimming: 0 bases; J trimming: 5 bases; junction bases outside the gene matches: 7. CDR3 sequence reads: CASSLVSGVSNNEQFF. As DNA, the CDR3 is TGCGCCAGCAGCTTGGTTAGCGGGGTTTCAAACAATGAGCAGTTCTTC.

The chain carries TRBV7-2 and TRBJ2-1; weak D call: TRBD1 (7 bases). Trimming took off 2 bases at V and 9 bases at J, with 17 bases between the two ends. CDR3 length equals 15 residues. Germline values: CDR1 SGHTA, CDR2 FQGNSA. This CDR3 reads CASSLYAGGGPEQFF. CDR3 sequence (DNA): TGTGCCAGCAGCTTATACGCCGGAGGGGGCCCTGAGCAGTTCTTC.

The V call is TRBV2, the J call TRBJ2-5; D tentatively reads TRBD1 or TRBD2 (5 bases each). The germline V gene has CDR1 SNHLY and CDR2 FYNNEI. Trimming stripped 6 bases from V and 3 bases from J, with 8 bases between. The CDR3 loop spans 12 amino acids. The CDR3 coding sequence is TGTGCCAGCAGGGGGACCGAAGAGACCCAGTACTTC. Translated, it gives CASRGTEETQYF.

This clone was observed once. The rearrangement joins TRBV15 to TRBJ2-1; D may be TRBD1 or TRBD2 (6 bases each). V gave up 1 base and J gave up 2 bases, with 15 bases separating them. The CDR3 covers 17 residues. CDR1 and CDR2 from the germline V gene are LNHNV and YYDKDF (reference sequence). This chain's CDR3 is CATSRVGGGGPYNEQFF. The DNA of the CDR3 is TGTGCCACCAGCAGAGTGGGTGGTGGGGGGCCCTACAATGAGCAGTTCTTC. Full variable domain (outside the CDR3, taken from reference TRBV15 and TRBJ2-1): DAMVIQNPRYQVTQFGKPVTLSCSQTLNHNVMYWYQQKSSQAPKLLFHYYDKDFNNEADTPDNFQSRRPNTSFCFLDIRSPGLGDTAMYLCATSRVGGGGPYNEQFFGPGTRLTVL.

This rearrangement joins TRBV6-5 to TRBJ1-1, with 10 nucleotides matching TRBD1. The CDR3 is 14 residues long. V was pared by 6 bases and J by 9 bases, with 10 bases of the junction left unmatched. Germline CDR1 is MNHEY and CDR2 is SVGAGI. The CDR3 loop is CASRNRDRGAQAFF. CDR3 DNA sequence: TGTGCCAGCAGAAACCGGGACAGGGGAGCTCAAGCTTTCTTT.

The rearrangement joins TRBV5-1 to TRBJ2-7; D is uncertain. The germline CDR1 and CDR2 sequences are SGHRS and YFSETQ. The CDR3 runs to 13 residues. The V end lost 5 bases, the J end lost 4 bases, and 13 bases lay between the germline ends. The CDR3 here is CASRVTTTYEQYF. The CDR3 nucleotides read TGCGCCAGCAGGGTTACTACGACTTACGAGCAGTACTTC.

V and J are TRBV18 and TRBJ2-5, with 10 bases fitting TRBD1. Germline lookup yields CDR1 KGHSH and CDR2 LQKENI. V lost 4 bases to trimming and J lost 5 bases; unmatched junction nucleotides: 16. The CDR3 has 18 residues. CDR3 DNA: TGTGCCAGCTCACGCCGGACAGGGGGAGTGAATATAGTGGAGACCCAGTACTTC. As protein: CASSRRTGGVNIVETQYF. Together with reference TRBV18 and TRBJ2-5, the CDR3 gives the full variable domain: NAGVMQNPRHLVRRRGQEARLRCSPMKGHSHVYWYRQLPEEGLKFMVYLQKENIIDESGMPKERFSAEFPKEGPSILRIQQVVRGDSAAYFCASSRRTGGVNIVETQYFGPGTRLLVL.

This chain links TRBV4-1 with TRBJ1-3, with D unclear. There are 19 residues in the CDR3. Germline V CDR1 and CDR2: MGHRA, YSYEKL. The V gene lost 4 bases and the J gene lost 0 bases, with 22 bases spanning the gap. The CDR3 here is CASSRHRGRAGNSGNTIYF. CDR3 DNA sequence: TGCGCCAGCAGCCGACATCGCGGACGGGCGGGAAACTCTGGAAACACCATATATTTT.

The V and J genes are TRBV4-1 and TRBJ2-5; D remains ambiguous. The CDR3 contains 14 residues. Germline V lookup: CDR1 MGHRA, CDR2 YSYEKL. V was pared by 4 bases and J by 2 bases, with 11 bases between. CDR3: CASSLYGRQETQYF. In nucleotides, the CDR3 is TGCGCCAGCAGCCTTTACGGACGGCAAGAGACCCAGTACTTC.

The chain has TRBV9 and TRBJ1-3; perhaps TRBD1 as D (5 bases). V was trimmed by 2 bases and J by 5 bases, leaving 8 bases between them. This CDR3 has 13 residues. From germline, CDR1 is SGDLS and CDR2 YYNGEE. CDR3 nucleotides: TGTGCCAGCAGCGTCCCAGGGCGAAACACCATATATTTT. It encodes CASSVPGRNTIYF.